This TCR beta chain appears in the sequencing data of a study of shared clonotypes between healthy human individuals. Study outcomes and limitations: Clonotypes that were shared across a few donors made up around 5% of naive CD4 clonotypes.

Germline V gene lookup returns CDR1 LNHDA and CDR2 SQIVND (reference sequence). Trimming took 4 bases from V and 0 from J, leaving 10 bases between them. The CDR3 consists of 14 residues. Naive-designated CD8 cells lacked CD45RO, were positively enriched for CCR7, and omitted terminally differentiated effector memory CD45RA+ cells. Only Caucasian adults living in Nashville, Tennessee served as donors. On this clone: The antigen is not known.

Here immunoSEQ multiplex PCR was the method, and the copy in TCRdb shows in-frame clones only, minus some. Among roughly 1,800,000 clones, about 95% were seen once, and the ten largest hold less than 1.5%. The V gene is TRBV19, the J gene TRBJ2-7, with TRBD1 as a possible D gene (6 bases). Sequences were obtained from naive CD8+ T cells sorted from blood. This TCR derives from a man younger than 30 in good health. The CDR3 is CASSSPDSSYEQYF. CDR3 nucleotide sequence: TGTGCCAGTAGTAGCCCGGACAGCTCCTACGAGCAGTACTTC.